These T cell receptor beta chains were read from a single sample in a study of vaccination and CD4 T cells after COVID-19. Their antigen targets remain unknown. TCRdb passed the PCR reads through MiXCR, listing each CDR3 protein once. The repertoire consists of approximately 8,800 distinct CDR3 sequences, with under 40% occurring once and the leading ten covering around 19%. Material for sequencing was CD4+ T cells from blood, cultured in vitro. The receptors here all came from a human donor in good health. The CDR3 runs from the conserved cysteine through the conserved F or W. A D gene is named only where the DNA matches it firmly. The size field is filled for only some rows; it gives once, few, many or a size class.

- | - | TRBJ2-5 | TRBV7-9 | TGTGCCAGCAGCCCCCCAGGGTATGGAGAGACCCAGTACTTC | CASSPPGYGETQYF
- | - | TRBJ1-3 | TRBV6-1 | TGTGCCAGCAGCCCGGTACCCTCCTCTGGAAACACCATATATTTT | CASSPVPSSGNTIYF
- | - | TRBJ2-5 | TRBV5-6 | TGTGCCAGCAGATTGCTGAGCGTCTCCCAAGAGACCCAGTACTTC | CASRLLSVSQETQYF
- | - | TRBJ1-2 | TRBV6-2/TRBV6-3 | TGTGCCAGCAATCGGGGCTCTACCCCTGTCTATGGCTACACCTTC | CASNRGSTPVYGYTF
- | few | TRBJ1-6 | TRBV20-1 | TGCAGTCCCCGCGGGGTCAGGGATAATTCACCCCTCCACTTT | CSPRGVRDNSPLHF
- | once | TRBJ1-1 | TRBV28 | TGTGCCAGCAGTTTGAGGCCTTCCACTGAAGCTTTCTTT | CASSLRPSTEAFF
- | - | TRBJ1-2 | TRBV30 | TGTGCCTGGAGCCCACTGGTAGTTGGTGGCTACACCTTC | CAWSPLVVGGYTF
TRBD2 | - | TRBJ2-3 | TRBV19 | TGTGCCAGTAGTACGGGACTAGTTACAGATACGCAGTATTTT | CASSTGLVTDTQYF
TRBD1 | - | TRBJ1-1 | TRBV7-2 | TGTGCCAGCAGCGCTCGACAGGGGGCCGGGAACACTGAAGCTTTCTTT | CASSARQGAGNTEAFF
TRBD1 | few | TRBJ1-5 | TRBV6-2/TRBV6-3 | TGTGCCAGCAGTTACTCGGTTACAGGGGACCATCAGCCCCAGCATTTT | CASSYSVTGDHQPQHF
- | few | TRBJ2-7 | TRBV10-1 | TGCGCCAGCGCTGGACCTTACCCATACGAGCAGTACTTC | CASAGPYPYEQYF
- | few | TRBJ1-5 | TRBV12-3/TRBV12-4 | TGTGCCAGCAGGCGACAAAATAGCAATCAGCCCCAGCATTTT | CASRRQNSNQPQHF
- | once | TRBJ1-5 | TRBV28 | TGTGCCAGCAGTTACCCGAGCCAACCCCAGCATTTT | CASSYPSQPQHF
- | few | TRBJ2-7 | TRBV10-1 | TGCGCCAGCAGTGCCGCGAACAGGCCCCACGAGCAGTACTTC | CASSAANRPHEQYF
TRBD2 | - | TRBJ2-3 | TRBV7-7 | TGTGCCAGCAGCCCTGGGCGGACTAGCGGGAGGAGGACCCGAGGTACGCAGTATTTT | CASSPGRTSGRRTRGTQYF
- | medium-sized | TRBJ1-2 | TRBV6-1 | TGTGCCAGCAGTGACAGGGAGCTCTATGGCTACACCTTC | CASSDRELYGYTF
- | - | TRBJ2-3 | TRBV10-1 | TGCGCCAGCAGCGTCACCTCGACTTCCACAGATACGCAGTATTTT | CASSVTSTSTDTQYF
- | few | TRBJ1-2 | TRBV6-1 | TGTGCCAGCAGCCCGTCCGCGGACTATGGCTACACCTTC | CASSPSADYGYTF
- | - | TRBJ2-6 | TRBV15 | TGTGCCACCAGTCGAGTGGAGGGGGCCAACGTCCTGACTTTC | CATSRVEGANVLTF
TRBD1 | few | TRBJ1-2 | TRBV10-2 | TGCGCCAGCAGTACAGGGGCCGCTGATGGCTACACCTTC | CASSTGAADGYTF
- | - | TRBJ1-1 | TRBV7-6 | TGTGCCAGCAGCTCTGATGGGGGAGGTACTGAAGCTTTCTTT | CASSSDGGGTEAFF
- | - | TRBJ1-3 | TRBV6-1 | TGTGCCAGCAGCCAAAAGACAGGAGGAAACACCATATATTTT | CASSQKTGGNTIYF
TRBD1 | - | TRBJ1-2 | TRBV11-2 | TGTGCCAGCAGCCTTGGGGACAGGGGCTATGGCTACACCTTC | CASSLGDRGYGYTF
TRBD1 | - | TRBJ2-2 | TRBV29-1 | TGCAGCGGAATCAAACAGGGGCCCCTGGGCACCGGGGAGCTGTTTTTT | CSGIKQGPLGTGELFF
- | - | TRBJ2-7 | TRBV21-1 | TGTGCCAGCAGCTCCGGGACATCCGAGCAGTACTTC | CASSSGTSEQYF
TRBD2 | few | TRBJ2-5 | TRBV20-1 | TGCAGTGCTAGAGATGGCGCTAGCGGGAGTGAGACCCAGTACTTC | CSARDGASGSETQYF
TRBD2 | - | TRBJ2-7 | TRBV7-9 | TGCGCCAGCAGCTTGGGAGGGGTCGGCGTAGAGCAGTACTTC | CASSLGGVGVEQYF
TRBD1 | - | TRBJ1-2 | TRBV20-1 | TGCAGTGCTAGAGATAACAGGGGAGGCGGCTACACCTTC | CSARDNRGGGYTF
TRBD2 | once | TRBJ2-3 | TRBV9 | TGTGCCAGCAGCGTCCGGGGTAGCGGGGGGGGCACAGATACGCAGTATTTT | CASSVRGSGGGTDTQYF
TRBD1 | few | TRBJ1-1 | TRBV19 | TGTGCCAGTAGGGATGACAGGGCAAACACTGAAGCTTTCTTT | CASRDDRANTEAFF
TRBD1 | - | TRBJ1-2 | TRBV6-2/TRBV6-3 | TGTGCCAGCAGTACGACAGGGCATGGCTACACCTTC | CASSTTGHGYTF
TRBD2 | - | TRBJ2-7 | TRBV5-1 | TGCGCCAGCAGCTTAGGACTAGCGGGAAGGAGCTCCTACGAGCAGTACTTC | CASSLGLAGRSSYEQYF
- | - | TRBJ1-1 | TRBV28 | TGTGCCAGCGTCGGGGTGCCGAACACTGAAGCTTTCTTT | CASVGVPNTEAFF
- | few | TRBJ2-7 | TRBV30 | TGTGCCTTACGAACCTCGGGGACCTTCCCCTACGAGCAGTACTTC | CALRTSGTFPYEQYF
- | - | TRBJ1-1 | TRBV6-5 | TGTGCCAGCAGTTCCCCGGGACACGGTTCGAGGGAAGCTTTCTTT | CASSSPGHGSREAFF
- | - | TRBJ1-1 | TRBV4-3 | TGCGCCAGCAGCCAAGATGGAGGGGGGTACACTGAAGCTTTCTTT | CASSQDGGGYTEAFF
- | - | TRBJ1-2 | TRBV5-8 | TGTGCCAGCAGCTTGGTGGGCGGATACTATGGCTACACCTTC | CASSLVGGYYGYTF
TRBD2 | few | TRBJ2-3 | TRBV7-2 | TGTGCCAGCAGTAGGACTAGTCCCACAGATACGCAGTATTTT | CASSRTSPTDTQYF
- | few | TRBJ1-5 | TRBV20-1 | TGCAGTGCTAGAGTTCCAGCTGCGATCAATCAGCCCCAGCATTTT | CSARVPAAINQPQHF
TRBD2 | - | TRBJ2-2 | TRBV20-1 | TGCAGTGCTAGAAGGGTTTCGGGAGGGGAGAACACCGGGGAGCTGTTTTTT | CSARRVSGGENTGELFF
TRBD2 | few | TRBJ2-3 | TRBV20-1 | TGCAGTGCTAGAGCCCTATTGACGGCGGGAGACCCAGATACGCAGTATTTT | CSARALLTAGDPDTQYF
- | few | TRBJ2-5 | TRBV7-9 | TGTGCCAGCAGCCCGAATCTTCGGGACTCGGGGTACCAGTACTTC | CASSPNLRDSGYQYF
TRBD1 | - | TRBJ1-2 | TRBV5-1 | TGCGCCAGCAGCCCCGAAGGACAGGGCGTGAGTGGCTACACCTTC | CASSPEGQGVSGYTF
- | - | TRBJ2-7 | TRBV19 | TGTGCCAGTAGTATCCCCCCGTGGGGGGAGCAGTACTTC | CASSIPPWGEQYF
- | - | TRBJ2-3 | TRBV18 | TGTGCCAGCTCACCACAGGTGACAGATACGCAGTATTTT | CASSPQVTDTQYF
- | - | TRBJ2-4 | TRBV15 | TGTGCCACCAGCAGAGATATTGTGGCGGACAGAACCAAAAACATTCAGTACTTC | CATSRDIVADRTKNIQYF
- | - | TRBJ1-6 | TRBV11-1 | TGTGCCAGCCGAATCCGGGACAACTTATGGTTTGGGAATTCACCCCTCCACTTT | CASRIRDNLWFGNSPLHF
TRBD1 | - | TRBJ1-2 | TRBV19 | TGTGCCAGTAGTCCCCGGACAGGGGCTTATGGCTACACCTTC | CASSPRTGAYGYTF
TRBD2 | - | TRBJ2-1 | TRBV9 | TGTGCCAGCAGCCCCTTAGCGGGAGGTGGTGAGCAGTTCTTC | CASSPLAGGGEQFF
TRBD1 | few | TRBJ1-1 | TRBV28 | TGTGCCAGACCGCTCAGGGGGCTTAGCACTGAAGCTTTCTTT | CARPLRGLSTEAFF